Following are 20 T cell receptor beta chains from one sample sequenced in a study of cytomegalovirus exposure and HLA in healthy donors. Sequencing used immunoSEQ multiplex PCR; TCRdb keeps in-frame clones, though not all of them. This table holds 200,000 to 300,000 clones, approximately 84% found once. The sample was PBMCs. All receptors come from a woman in her thirties in good health and CMV-seropositive.

The chain employs TRBV7-6 and TRBJ2-1; 8 nucleotides align to TRBD1. Germline V gene data show CDR1 as SGHVS and CDR2 as FNYEAQ. Trimming removed 2 bases from V and 0 bases from J; junction bases left unmatched: 9. This CDR3 spans 18 amino acids. CDR3 in amino acids: CASSLIDRGLSSYNEQFF. As DNA, the CDR3 is TGTGCCAGCAGCTTAATAGACAGGGGATTGAGCTCCTACAATGAGCAGTTCTTC. The whole variable domain, filled in from reference TRBV7-6 and TRBJ2-1, reads GAGVSQSPRYKVTKRGQDVALRCDPISGHVSLYWYRQALGQGPEFLTYFNYEAQQDKSGLPNDRFSAERPEGSISTLTIQRTEQRDSAMYRCASSLIDRGLSSYNEQFFGPGTRLTVL.

The chain joins TRBV11-2 to TRBJ2-5; 8 positions match TRBD1. Per the germline V gene, CDR1 is SGHAT and CDR2 is FQNNGV. V was clipped by 0 bases and J by 6 bases; unmatched bases: 6. The CDR3 length is 15 residues. The CDR3 sequence is CASSLDGTGLQTQYF. CDR3 sequence (DNA): TGTGCCAGCAGCTTAGATGGGACAGGTCTACAGACCCAGTACTTC.

The gene calls are TRBV5-1 and TRBJ2-2, with 10 positions matching TRBD1. This CDR3 is 15 amino acids long. J gave up 6 bases and V 4 bases, and 6 bases lay outside the gene matches. CDR1 and CDR2 from the germline V gene are SGHRS and YFSETQ. The CDR3 loop is CASSTGTGAAGELFF. The CDR3 bases are TGCGCCAGCAGCACGGGGACAGGGGCTGCCGGGGAGCTGTTTTTT.

The CDR3 sequence: CASRGRGVGGYTF. The CDR3 region has the DNA TGTGCCAGCAGGGGCAGGGGCGTCGGTGGCTACACCTTC. The chain recombines TRBV28 with TRBJ1-2, with D maybe TRBD1 (6 bases). V gave up 6 bases and J gave up 7 bases, with 15 bases separating them. CDR1 and CDR2 (germline): MDHEN, SYDVKM. CDR3 length equals 13 residues.

The gene calls are TRBV6-4 and TRBJ2-3; 7 nucleotides match TRBD1. Germline CDR1 reads MRHNA; CDR2 reads SNTAGT. Trimming at V came to 2 bases and at J to 9 bases, leaving 2 bases not matched to a gene. The CDR3 has 12 residues. The CDR3 DNA follows: TGTGCCAGCAGTGACCCGGGACAGACGCAGTATTTT. Amino acid sequence: CASSDPGQTQYF.

The chain recombines TRBV29-1 with TRBJ1-4; 8 positions match TRBD1. Trimming took 0 bases from V and 3 from J; bases not matched to a gene: 6. Per the germline V gene, CDR1 is SQVTM and CDR2 is ANQGSEA. This CDR3 comprises 16 residues. In nucleotides, the CDR3 is TGCAGCGTTGAAGAATCTGGACAGGGATCTAATGAAAAACTGTTTTTT. Translating gives CSVEESGQGSNEKLFF.

The chain is built from TRBV9 and TRBJ2-1; 12 positions agree with TRBD1. The CDR3 length is 16 residues. With V trimmed by 4 bases and J by 9 bases, 11 bases remained unmatched. Germline CDR1 is SGDLS and CDR2 is YYNGEE. In nucleotides, the CDR3 is TGTGCCAGCAGCCTTAGTGGGGGACAGGGGGCGGGTGAGCAGTTCTTC. Residues: CASSLSGGQGAGEQFF. Full variable domain (missing parts from reference TRBV9 and TRBJ2-1): DSGVTQTPKHLITATGQRVTLRCSPRSGDLSVYWYQQSLDQGLQFLIQYYNGEERAKGNILERFSAQQFPDLHSELNLSSLELGDSALYFCASSLSGGQGAGEQFFGPGTRLTVL.

The CDR3, as DNA: TGTGCCAGCAGTTACTCCCCGCAGGGGGCCTACGAGCAGTACTTC. Its protein product is CASSYSPQGAYEQYF. This chain uses TRBV6-5 with TRBJ2-7; 7 nucleotides match TRBD1. V dropped 0 bases and J dropped 2; count of bases not matched to a gene: 4. The CDR3 sequence is 15 residues long. Germline V gene data show CDR1 as MNHEY and CDR2 as SVGAGI.

The V call is TRBV19, the J call TRBJ2-2; 11 bases match TRBD1. Germline trimming cut 5 bases from V and 5 bases from J; bases unmatched to any gene: 7. The CDR3 is 16 amino acids. Germline V gives CDR1 LNHDA, CDR2 SQIVND (reference sequence). The CDR3 loop reads CASSPGQGASTGELFF. The CDR3 DNA reads TGTGCCAGTAGTCCCGGACAGGGGGCGTCGACCGGGGAGCTGTTTTTT.

J is TRBJ2-2 and V is TRBV7-6; TRBD1 matches at 7 bases. This CDR3 spans 14 amino acids. V dropped 1 base and J dropped 5; count of bases not matched to a gene: 1. From germline, CDR1 is SGHVS and CDR2 FNYEAQ. The CDR3 protein is CASSLGGQTGELFF. CDR3 bases: TGTGCCAGCAGCTTAGGGGGACAGACCGGGGAGCTGTTTTTT.

The chain uses TRBV30 and TRBJ2-2, with 7 nucleotides matching TRBD1. V trimming: 5 bases; J trimming: 9 bases; junction bases outside the gene matches: 21. The germline V gene encodes CDR1 GTSNPN and CDR2 SVGIG (reference sequence). This CDR3 is 17 amino acids long. CDR3 protein: CAWLQEKSTGVRRELFF. The CDR3 coding sequence is TGTGCCTGGCTCCAAGAAAAAAGCACAGGGGTGAGGCGGGAGCTGTTTTTT.

V is TRBV27 and J is TRBJ2-3, with 12 nucleotides matching TRBD2. This CDR3 contains 16 residues. Germline V gene sequence: CDR1 MNHEY, CDR2 SMNVEV (reference sequence). V gave up 5 bases and J gave up 2 bases; unmatched junction bases: 5. The CDR3 DNA is TGTGCCAGCAGTCCCCTAGCGGGAGGGCCCACAGATACGCAGTATTTT. This sequence encodes CASSPLAGGPTDTQYF.

The chain is built from TRBV4-1 and TRBJ2-3, with TRBD2 matching over 7 bases. Trimming at V came to 5 bases and at J to 8 bases, leaving 4 bases not matched to a gene. Germline assignment: CDR1 MGHRA and CDR2 YSYEKL. This CDR3 is 12 amino acids long. The CDR3 region has the DNA TGCGCCAGCAGCTTCGGACTAGGTACGCAGTATTTT. Amino acids: CASSFGLGTQYF.

V gene TRBV6-1 combines with J gene TRBJ1-3; 11 bases match TRBD1. The CDR3 runs to 16 residues. The ends lost 1 base at V and 3 bases at J; junction bases unmatched: 2. Germline loops: CDR1 MNHNS, CDR2 SASEGT. Here the CDR3 reads CASSEGTGGGGNTIYF. The DNA for the CDR3 is TGTGCCAGCAGTGAAGGGACAGGGGGCGGTGGAAACACCATATATTTT.

The V gene is TRBV9, the J gene TRBJ2-7, with TRBD1 matching over 9 bases. The junction had 11 bases not matched to a gene; V was cut back by 3 bases and J by 1 base. Per the germline V gene, CDR1 is SGDLS and CDR2 is YYNGEE. This CDR3 has 17 amino acids. The CDR3 protein is CASSGALGTGLSYEQYF. CDR3 DNA sequence: TGTGCCAGCAGCGGAGCCCTGGGGACAGGGCTTTCCTACGAGCAGTACTTC.

This chain connects TRBV13 to TRBJ1-3; D not resolved. Germline V lookup: CDR1 PRHDT, CDR2 FYEKMQ (reference sequence). The V end lost 2 bases, the J end lost 8 bases, and 7 bases lay between the germline ends. This CDR3 is 12 amino acids long. The CDR3 bases are TGTGCCAGCAGCTTACTTCCGGACACCATATATTTT. Translation gives CASSLLPDTIYF. Drawing the rest from reference TRBV13 and TRBJ1-3, the complete variable domain is AAGVIQSPRHLIKEKRETATLKCYPIPRHDTVYWYQQGPGQDPQFLISFYEKMQSDKGSIPDRFSAQQFSDYHSELNMSSLELGDSALYFCASSLLPDTIYFGEGSWLTVV.

For the CDR3, the DNA is TGCGCCAGCACCGCAGCGAGGGCAAGAACCCCCGGGGAGCTGTTTTTT. It specifies CASTAARARTPGELFF. The chain couples TRBV4-1 to TRBJ2-2; possible D gene TRBD2, 5 bases. V was clipped by 7 bases and J by 6 bases, with 21 bases between them. The CDR3 has 16 residues. Looked up from germline, CDR1 is MGHRA and CDR2 is YSYEKL.

The V and J genes are TRBV10-2 and TRBJ1-1; D ambiguous. The CDR3 length is 13 residues. V was cut by 0 bases and J by 2 bases, with 4 bases left in between. CDR1 and CDR2 (germline): WSHSY, SAAADI. CDR3 amino acids: CASSESVNTEAFF. As DNA, the CDR3 is TGCGCCAGCAGTGAGTCTGTAAACACTGAAGCTTTCTTT.

V usage is TRBV4-1 and J usage is TRBJ2-5, with 11 bases identical to TRBD1. Germline CDR1 is MGHRA and CDR2 is YSYEKL. V dropped 2 bases and J dropped 1; count of bases not matched to a gene: 6. CDR3 length equals 17 residues. The CDR3 nucleotides read TGCGCCAGCAGCCAAACTCCGGGACAGGGGGTCCAAGAGACCCAGTACTTC. Translated, it gives CASSQTPGQGVQETQYF.

J is TRBJ2-7 and V is TRBV10-1; the D gene is possibly TRBD2 (6 bases). This CDR3 is 12 amino acids long. V lost 6 bases and J lost 7, with 13 bases in between. In germline, CDR1 is WNHNN, CDR2 SYGVQD (reference sequence). The CDR3 spells CASSLRRGEQYF. Written as DNA, the CDR3 is TGCGCCAGCAGCCTTCGTCGGGGGGAGCAGTACTTC.